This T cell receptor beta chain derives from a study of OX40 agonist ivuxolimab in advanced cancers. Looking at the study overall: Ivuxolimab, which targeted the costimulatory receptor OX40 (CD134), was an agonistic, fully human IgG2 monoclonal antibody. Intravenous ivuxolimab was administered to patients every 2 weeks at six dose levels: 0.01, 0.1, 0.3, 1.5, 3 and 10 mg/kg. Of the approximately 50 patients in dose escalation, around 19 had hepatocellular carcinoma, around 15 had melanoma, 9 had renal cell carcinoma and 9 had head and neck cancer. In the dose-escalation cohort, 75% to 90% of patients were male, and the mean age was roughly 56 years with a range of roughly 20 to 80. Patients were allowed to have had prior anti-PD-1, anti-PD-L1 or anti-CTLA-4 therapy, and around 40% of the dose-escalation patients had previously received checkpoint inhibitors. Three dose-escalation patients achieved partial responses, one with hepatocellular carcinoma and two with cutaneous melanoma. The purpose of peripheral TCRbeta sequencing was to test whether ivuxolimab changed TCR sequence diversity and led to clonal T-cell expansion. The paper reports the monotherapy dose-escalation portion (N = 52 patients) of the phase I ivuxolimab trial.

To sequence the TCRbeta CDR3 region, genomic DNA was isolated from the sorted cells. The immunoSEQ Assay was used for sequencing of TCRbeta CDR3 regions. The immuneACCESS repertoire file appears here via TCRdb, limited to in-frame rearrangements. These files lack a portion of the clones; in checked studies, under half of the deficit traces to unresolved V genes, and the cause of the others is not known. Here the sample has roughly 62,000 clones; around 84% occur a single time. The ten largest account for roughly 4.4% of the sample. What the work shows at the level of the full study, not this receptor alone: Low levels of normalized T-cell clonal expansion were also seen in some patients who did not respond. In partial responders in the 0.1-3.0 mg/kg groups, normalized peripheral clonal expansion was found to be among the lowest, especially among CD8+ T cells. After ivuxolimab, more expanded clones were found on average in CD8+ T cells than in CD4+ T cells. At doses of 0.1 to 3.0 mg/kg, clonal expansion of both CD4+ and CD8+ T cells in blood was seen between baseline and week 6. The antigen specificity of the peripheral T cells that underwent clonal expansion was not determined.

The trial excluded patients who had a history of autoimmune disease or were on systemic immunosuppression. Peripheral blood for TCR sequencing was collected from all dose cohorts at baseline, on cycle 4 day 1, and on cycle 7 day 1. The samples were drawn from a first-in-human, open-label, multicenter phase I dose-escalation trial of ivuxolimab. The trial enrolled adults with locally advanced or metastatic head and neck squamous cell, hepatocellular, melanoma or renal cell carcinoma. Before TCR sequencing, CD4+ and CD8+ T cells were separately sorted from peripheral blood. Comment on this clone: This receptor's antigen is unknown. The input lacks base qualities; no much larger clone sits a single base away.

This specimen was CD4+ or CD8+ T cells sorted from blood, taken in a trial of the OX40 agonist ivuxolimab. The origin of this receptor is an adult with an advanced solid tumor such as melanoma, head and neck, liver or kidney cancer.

The DNA sequence is as follows: TGTGCCAGCAGCTCAGCGGGAGGGAGCTACGAGCAGTACTTC. It translates as CASSSAGGSYEQYF. The chain was built from TRBV6-6 and TRBJ2-7; 10 central bases correspond to TRBD2. There are 14 amino acids in the CDR3, from cysteine to phenylalanine inclusive. The only DNA kept is the CDR3, 42 bases in frame from the first base. Sequences MNHNY (CDR1) and SVGAGI (CDR2) are obtained from the germline V gene (reference sequence). V lost 6 bases and J lost 3 bases, and the count of bases not matched to a germline gene is 5.